This paragraph reports one T cell receptor (beta chain). The antigen is not known. The record originates from a study of cytomegalovirus exposure and HLA in healthy donors. General study findings and limits: Testing in vitro showed a few CMV-associated chains specific for CMV antigens. In a later analysis, first-cohort TCR clusters were found to tend to co-occur in the approximately 110 validation repertoires. TCR beta chains numbering some 160 were designated cytomegalovirus-associated. Reported results showed that the classifier diagnosed cytomegalovirus status with high specificity and sensitivity.

The table came from immunoSEQ multiplex PCR; TCRdb's copy has only in-frame clones and leaves some out. The table shows roughly 130,000 clones, with just under 90% occurring only once. The CDR3 has 16 residues. The V gene's germline CDR1 is SGHAT and CDR2 FQNNGV. V lost 1 base and J lost 10; bases outside the gene matches: 8. The origin of this receptor is a woman in her 30s in good health and CMV-seropositive. The chain links TRBV11-2 to TRBJ1-6; 9 bases are a match to TRBD1. Sequencing was carried out using PBMCs. CDR3 loop: CASSLGGQGPGSPLHF. CDR3 in DNA: TGTGCCAGCAGCTTAGGGGGACAGGGCCCCGGGTCACCCCTCCACTTT.